The 29 T cell receptor beta chains below all came from one sample that was sequenced in a study of cytomegalovirus exposure and HLA in healthy donors. 13 Jbeta primers and 60 Vbeta primers were used for the PCR. Method: immunoSEQ multiplex PCR; TCRdb's copy keeps in-frame clones and lacks some. The sample yields about 190,000 clones, 70% to 75% seen once. The sequenced sample consisted of PBMCs. The receptors originated from a man aged 25-40 years in good health and CMV-seropositive.

The genes are TRBV6-5 and TRBJ1-5; D is perhaps TRBD1 (5 bases). The CDR3 runs 13 residues. Trimming took 6 bases from V and 3 from J, leaving 9 bases between them. The germline gives CDR1 MNHEY, CDR2 SVGAGI. The CDR3 nucleotides read TGTGCCAGCAGGGAGGGGCTCAATCAGCCCCAGCATTTT. Protein: CASREGLNQPQHF.

Only a few counts were recorded for this clone. The J gene is TRBJ2-7, the V gene TRBV10-3, with D hard to call. The CDR3 length is 12 residues. Between the trimmed V and J ends, which lost 3 bases and 2 bases, there was a span of 5 bases. Germline values: CDR1 ENHRY, CDR2 SYGVKD. The CDR3 sequence: CAISEQAYEQYF. The CDR3 DNA reads as TGTGCCATCAGTGAACAAGCCTACGAGCAGTACTTC.

This clone was recorded a few times. The chain links TRBV19 to TRBJ1-5, with D perhaps matching TRBD1 (5 bases). The germline V and J ends were trimmed by 10 bases and 7 bases, with 20 bases remaining between them. Germline assignment: CDR1 LNHDA and CDR2 SQIVND (reference sequence). The CDR3 sequence is 14 residues long. Written as DNA, the CDR3 is TGTGCCACTTCCCCTGGGGGGGTAGACCAGCCCCAGCATTTT. Amino acids: CATSPGGVDQPQHF.

V usage is TRBV7-2 and J usage is TRBJ2-1; TRBD1 aligns across 7 bases. CDR1 and CDR2 (germline): SGHTA, FQGNSA. V was pared by 2 bases and J by 5 bases, with 3 bases of the junction left unmatched. The CDR3 loop spans 14 amino acids. The CDR3, as DNA: TGTGCCAGCAGCTTAACGGGACAGAACAATGAGCAGTTCTTC. This translates into CASSLTGQNNEQFF.

This clone was recorded only once. The chain has TRBV7-2 and TRBJ2-1, with TRBD2 identical over 12 bases. The CDR3 is 19 residues long. V lost 5 bases to trimming and J lost 0 bases; unmatched junction nucleotides: 11. The germline V gene encodes CDR1 SGHTA and CDR2 FQGNSA. DNA of the CDR3: TGTGCCAGCAGCCTTCTAGCGGGAGGGCCCTTTAGCTCCTACAATGAGCAGTTCTTC. Translated, it gives CASSLLAGGPFSSYNEQFF.

The gene calls are TRBV30 and TRBJ2-7; 8 nucleotides match TRBD1. The CDR3 sequence is 12 residues long. Losses at the gene ends were 3 bases for V and 12 bases for J; bases not matched to a gene: 10. CDR1 GTSNPN and CDR2 SVGIG come from the germline V gene (reference sequence). CDR3 coding DNA: TGTGCCTGGAGACAGGACAGGGCCAGGGTGTACTTC. Protein product: CAWRQDRARVYF.

The chain couples TRBV4-2 to TRBJ1-3; D gene uncertain. From germline, CDR1 is LGHNA and CDR2 YNFKEQ. V shed 4 bases and J shed 4 bases, with 2 bases lying between them. The length of the CDR3 is 11 residues. As DNA, the CDR3 is TGTGCCAGCAGCCCGGGAAACACCATATATTTT. Residues: CASSPGNTIYF.

This clone was seen a few times. J is TRBJ2-1 and V is TRBV2; 7 nucleotides line up with TRBD2. Germline CDR1 and CDR2: SNHLY and FYNNEI. J was trimmed by 5 bases and V by 3 bases; bases with no gene match: 7. The CDR3 has 15 amino acids. CDR3 sequence: CASSDWAGVDNEQFF. CDR3 in DNA: TGTGCCAGCAGTGACTGGGCGGGAGTTGACAATGAGCAGTTCTTC.

J is TRBJ2-3 and V is TRBV14, with 12 bases aligning to TRBD2. The CDR3 spans 16 residues. Per the germline V gene, CDR1 is SGHDN and CDR2 is FVKESK. Losses at the gene ends were 10 bases for V and 1 base for J; bases not matched to a gene: 9. CDR3 sequence reads: CATSPGTSGRTDTQYF. The CDR3 DNA sequence: TGTGCCACCTCCCCTGGGACTAGCGGGCGCACAGATACGCAGTATTTT.

The chain links TRBV5-1 to TRBJ1-4; D is unresolved. The V and J ends lost 0 bases and 3 bases respectively, with 9 bases between them. The CDR3 contains 15 residues. Germline CDR1 reads SGHRS; CDR2 reads YFSETQ. Here the CDR3 reads CASSLDSTSNEKLFF. The DNA for the CDR3 is TGCGCCAGCAGCTTGGACAGCACCTCTAATGAAAAACTGTTTTTT.

The chain couples TRBV4-3 to TRBJ2-7, with 8 bases matching TRBD1. J was trimmed by 3 bases and V by 0 bases; bases with no gene match: 1. Germline CDR1 LGHNA, CDR2 YSLEER. The CDR3 consists of 14 residues. The CDR3 loop is CASSQEGQGYEQYF. DNA of the CDR3: TGCGCCAGCAGCCAAGAAGGACAGGGCTACGAGCAGTACTTC.

The genes are TRBV18 and TRBJ1-3; a weak D match, TRBD1 (6 bases). CDR3 length: 14 residues. The germline V and J ends were trimmed by 3 bases and 5 bases, with 11 bases remaining between them. Germline values: CDR1 KGHSH, CDR2 LQKENI. The CDR3 reads CASSPPDSRNTIYF. Here the CDR3 DNA reads TGTGCCAGCTCACCCCCGGACAGTAGAAACACCATATATTTT.

DNA for the CDR3: TGTGCCAGCAGCCCTTCGGGGGGCCCTGGAAACACCATATATTTT. It encodes CASSPSGGPGNTIYF. The chain joins TRBV7-3 to TRBJ1-3, with a tentative D call TRBD1 (6 bases). Between the trimmed V and J ends, which lost 5 bases and 2 bases, there was a span of 13 bases. Germline V gene data show CDR1 as SGHTA and CDR2 as FQGTGA. The CDR3 length is 15 residues. Using reference TRBV7-3 and TRBJ1-3 for the parts outside the CDR3, the full variable domain is GAGVSQTPSNKVTEKGKYVELRCDPISGHTALYWYRQSLGQGPEFLIYFQGTGAADDSGLPNDRFFAVRPEGSVSTLKIQRTERGDSAVYLCASSPSGGPGNTIYFGEGSWLTVV.

The rearrangement uses TRBV27 and TRBJ1-2; perhaps TRBD1 as D (5 bases). CDR3 size: 16 residues. CDR1 is MNHEY and CDR2 is SMNVEV in the germline V gene (reference sequence). Between the trimmed V and J ends, which lost 2 bases and 2 bases, there was a span of 15 bases. CDR3: CASSLSVTGRNYGYTF. The CDR3 coding sequence is TGTGCCAGCAGTTTAAGTGTTACAGGCCGAAACTATGGCTACACCTTC.

The chain links TRBV7-9 to TRBJ1-5; TRBD1 is a possible D gene (5 bases). V dropped 3 bases and J dropped 5 bases, with 11 bases sitting between them. This CDR3 comprises 14 residues. The germline CDR1 and CDR2 sequences are SEHNR and FQNEAQ (reference sequence). The DNA for the CDR3 is TGTGCCAGCAGCTTTGGGGGGGAATATCAGCCCCAGCATTTT. Translating it yields CASSFGGEYQPQHF. Variable domain in full (rest from reference TRBV7-9 and TRBJ1-5): DTGVSQNPRHKITKRGQNVTFRCDPISEHNRLYWYRQTLGQGPEFLTYFQNEAQLEKSRLLSDRFSAERPKGSFSTLEIQRTEQGDSAMYLCASSFGGEYQPQHFGDGTRLSIL.

V and J are TRBV4-2 and TRBJ1-6; the match to TRBD1 covers 8 bases. The CDR3 sequence is 15 residues long. J gave up 10 bases and V 3 bases, and 8 bases lay outside the gene matches. Germline-derived CDR1 and CDR2 are LGHNA and YNFKEQ. The CDR3 DNA is TGTGCCAGCAGCCAGGGTGACAGGGGTGGCTCACCCCTCCACTTT. Translation: CASSQGDRGGSPLHF.

The chain links TRBV18 to TRBJ1-2; D remains unclear. Germline loops: CDR1 KGHSH, CDR2 LQKENI. CDR3 size: 13 residues. V gave up 3 bases and J gave up 8 bases, with 13 bases separating them. DNA of the CDR3: TGTGCCAGCTCACCCGCGTATGAGGCGGGCTACACCTTC. Amino acid sequence: CASSPAYEAGYTF. Together with reference TRBV18 and TRBJ1-2, the CDR3 gives the full variable domain: NAGVMQNPRHLVRRRGQEARLRCSPMKGHSHVYWYRQLPEEGLKFMVYLQKENIIDESGMPKERFSAEFPKEGPSILRIQQVVRGDSAAYFCASSPAYEAGYTFGSGTRLTVV.

J is TRBJ1-5 and V is TRBV6-1; 7 nucleotides agree with TRBD1. V lost 3 bases and J lost 2; bases outside the gene matches: 1. Germline assignment: CDR1 MNHNS and CDR2 SASEGT. The CDR3 is made up of 14 amino acids. The CDR3 protein is CASSDRGGNQPQHF. The DNA for the CDR3 is TGTGCCAGCAGTGACAGGGGGGGCAATCAGCCCCAGCATTTT.

This clone appeared a few times. The CDR3 loop reads CASSQRTQELDTQYF. CDR3 nucleotide sequence: TGTGCCAGCAGCCAACGCACCCAGGAATTGGATACGCAGTATTTT. The chain joins TRBV5-4 to TRBJ2-3; no clear D. V was shortened by 4 bases and J by 6 bases, with 18 bases between the two germline ends. The CDR3 contains 15 residues. Germline-derived CDR1 and CDR2 are SGHNT and YYREEE (reference sequence).

The CDR3 loop reads CASTRRLAGWTSSEQYF. The CDR3 DNA reads TGTGCCAGCACCCGGAGGCTAGCGGGTTGGACGTCATCCGAGCAGTACTTC. The V call is TRBV11-3, the J call TRBJ2-7, with 8 bases fitting TRBD2. The germline CDR1 and CDR2 sequences are SGHNT and YENEEA. There are 17 residues in the CDR3. The trim removed 7 bases at V and 6 bases at J, leaving 20 bases unmatched.

This chain joins TRBV19 and TRBJ1-5, with D hard to call. V was cut by 0 bases and J by 7 bases, with 10 bases left in between. This CDR3 contains 14 residues. Germline lookup yields CDR1 LNHDA and CDR2 SQIVND (reference sequence). As DNA, the CDR3 is TGTGCCAGTAGTATAGATACCGGGAACCAGCCCCAGCATTTT. This translates into CASSIDTGNQPQHF. The variable domain in full, with the rest retrieved from reference TRBV19 and TRBJ1-5, is DGGITQSPKYLFRKEGQNVTLSCEQNLNHDAMYWYRQDPGQGLRLIYYSQIVNDFQKGDIAEGYSVSREKKESFPLTVTSAQKNPTAFYLCASSIDTGNQPQHFGDGTRLSIL.

The V gene is TRBV7-9, the J gene TRBJ2-5; 11 nucleotides match TRBD2. The J call may be incorrect, as the DNA end agrees better with TRBJ2-7. Germline V gene sequence: CDR1 SEHNR, CDR2 FQNEAQ (reference sequence). The CDR3 covers 15 residues. CDR3 bases: TGTGCCAGCAGCCCTACTAGCGGGAGCTCCTACGAGCAGTACTTC. Translated, it gives CASSPTSGSSYEQYF.

On this clone: One end of the junction varies from germline; a read error may be responsible. V is TRBV28 and J is TRBJ1-2; D is ambiguous. Germline V gives CDR1 MDHEN, CDR2 SYDVKM. CDR3 size: 13 residues. CDR3 sequence (DNA): TGTGCCAGCAGTGCGACTCTGAACTCTGGCTACACCTTC. Translated: CASSATLNSGYTF.

The rearrangement joins TRBV30 to TRBJ2-1, with TRBD1 matching over 8 bases. Germline CDR1 is GTSNPN and CDR2 is SVGIG (reference sequence). J lost 3 bases, V lost 3 bases, and 1 base had no gene match. The CDR3 loop spans 13 amino acids. As DNA, the CDR3 is TGTGCCTGGAGAGGGACAGGCTACAATGAGCAGTTCTTC. Encoded protein: CAWRGTGYNEQFF.

This clone was counted a few times. The chain links TRBV29-1 to TRBJ1-1; TRBD1 matches at 8 bases. The V segment lost 6 bases and the J segment 1 base; nucleotides outside the gene matches: 7. In germline, CDR1 is SQVTM, CDR2 ANQGSEA. This CDR3 spans 14 amino acids. The CDR3 region is CSVAMDRANTEAFF. CDR3 nucleotides: TGCAGCGTCGCCATGGACAGGGCGAACACTGAAGCTTTCTTT.

The rearrangement links TRBV28 to TRBJ1-1; D possibly corresponds to TRBD1 (5 bases). The CDR3 runs 15 residues. Trimming took 2 bases from V and 2 from J, leaving 12 bases between them. Germline V gives CDR1 MDHEN, CDR2 SYDVKM. DNA of the CDR3: TGTGCCAGCAGTTTACTTGTTGGGGCCAACACTGAAGCTTTCTTT. Its translation: CASSLLVGANTEAFF.

This sequence joins TRBV4-1 and TRBJ2-7; a weak D match, TRBD1 (5 bases). The CDR3 contains 14 residues. The germline V and J ends were trimmed by 0 bases and 1 base, with 7 bases remaining between them. Germline values: CDR1 MGHRA, CDR2 YSYEKL. The DNA of the CDR3 is TGCGCCAGCAGCCAAGAGGGGCAGTCCTACGAGCAGTACTTC. Translating gives CASSQEGQSYEQYF.

This chain uses TRBV9 with TRBJ2-6, with D hard to call. V dropped 3 bases and J dropped 4 bases, with 8 bases sitting between them. CDR1 and CDR2 from the germline V gene are SGDLS and YYNGEE. The CDR3 consists of 14 residues. The CDR3 region has the DNA TGTGCCAGCAGCGCCCGCGGCGGGGCCAACGTCCTGACTTTC. This gives the protein CASSARGGANVLTF. The full variable domain, in which reference TRBV9 and TRBJ2-6 provide the parts outside the CDR3, is DSGVTQTPKHLITATGQRVTLRCSPRSGDLSVYWYQQSLDQGLQFLIQYYNGEERAKGNILERFSAQQFPDLHSELNLSSLELGDSALYFCASSARGGANVLTFGAGSRLTVL.

The rearrangement links TRBV9 to TRBJ2-2; the match to TRBD2 covers 8 bases. Germline V gene data show CDR1 as SGDLS and CDR2 as YYNGEE. This CDR3 is built from 17 residues. The J segment lost 0 bases and the V segment lost 0 bases, leaving 4 bases of the junction unmatched. The CDR3 loop reads CASSVVAGGANTGELFF. CDR3 DNA sequence: TGTGCCAGCAGCGTAGTCGCGGGAGGAGCGAACACCGGGGAGCTGTTTTTT.